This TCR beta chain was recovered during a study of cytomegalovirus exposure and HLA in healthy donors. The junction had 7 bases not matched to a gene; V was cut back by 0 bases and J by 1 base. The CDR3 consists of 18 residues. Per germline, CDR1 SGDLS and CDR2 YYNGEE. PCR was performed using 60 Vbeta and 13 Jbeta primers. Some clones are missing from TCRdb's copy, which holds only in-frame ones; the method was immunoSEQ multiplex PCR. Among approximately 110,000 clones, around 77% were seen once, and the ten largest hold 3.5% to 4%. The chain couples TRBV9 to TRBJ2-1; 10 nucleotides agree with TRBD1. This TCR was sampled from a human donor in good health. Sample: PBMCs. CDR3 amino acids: CASSVAPTGGPSYNEQFF. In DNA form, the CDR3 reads TGTGCCAGCAGCGTAGCCCCGACAGGGGGCCCTTCCTACAATGAGCAGTTCTTC.